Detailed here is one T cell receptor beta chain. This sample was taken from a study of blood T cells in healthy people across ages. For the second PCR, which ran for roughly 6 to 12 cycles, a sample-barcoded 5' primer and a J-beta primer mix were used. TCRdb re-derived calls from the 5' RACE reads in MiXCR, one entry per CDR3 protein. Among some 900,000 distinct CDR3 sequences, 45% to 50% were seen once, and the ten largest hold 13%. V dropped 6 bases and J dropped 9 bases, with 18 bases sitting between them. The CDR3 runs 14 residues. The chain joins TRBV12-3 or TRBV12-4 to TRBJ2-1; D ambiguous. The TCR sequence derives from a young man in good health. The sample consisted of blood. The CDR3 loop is CASRASPDKTEQFF. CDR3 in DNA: TGTGCCAGCAGGGCCTCTCCAGACAAGACTGAGCAGTTCTTC.